The clone carrying this T cell receptor (beta chain) was seen a handful of times. Its target is not known. The data are from a study of spatial heterogeneity in lung cancer. Study-wide context: Mean representation of each unique TCR and UMI combination in the raw reads exceeded 8.5 occurrences.

Time point indicated: sample taken at primary tumor resection. Whole RNA came from tumor, nontumor lung or frozen PBMC and was sequenced without being sorted. The approximately 70 donors had untreated early-stage non-small cell lung cancer. General observations from the study: Compared with follow-up, resection was when ubiquitous expanded tumor TCRs appeared in blood more.

Every cDNA TCR molecule received its own unique molecular identifier. MiXCR, applied by TCRdb to the 5' RACE reads, yields one record per CDR3 protein. The sample shows approximately 81,000 distinct CDR3 sequences, around an eighth of them seen only once. This sequence was found in a male donor with early-stage non-small cell lung cancer. The sequenced sample was PBMCs, obtained at surgery.

CDR3 amino acids: CSARDPLGGSTDTQYF. For the CDR3, the DNA is TGCAGTGCTAGAGATCCCTTAGGGGGGAGCACAGATACGCAGTATTTT. The genes are TRBV20-1 and TRBJ2-3; D may be TRBD1 or TRBD2 (6 bases each). Germline V gene data show CDR1 as DFQATT and CDR2 as SNEGSKA (reference sequence). V was cut by 0 bases and J by 0 bases, with 13 bases left in between. CDR3 size: 16 residues.